These 4 T cell receptor beta chains originate from one sample sequenced in a study of T cells expressing NK-cell markers. TCRdb reworked the 5' RACE reads into one entry per CDR3 protein, no DNA. This sample's table has a few hundred thousand distinct CDR3 sequences. Sequences were obtained from blood T cells: a sorted CD56 or NKG2C T cell subset, CD4+ or CD8+ T cells, or bulk PBMC T cells (not recorded which). These receptors were collected from a man aged 18 to 69 in good health.

The genes are TRBV12-3 or TRBV12-4 and TRBJ1-2; TCRdb's D call of TRBD1 is untestable without DNA. The CDR3 sequence is 14 residues long. CDR3 loop: CASSSWGKGGGYTF.

CDR3 sequence reads: CASGPAKTQYF. This sequence joins TRBV28 and TRBJ2-5; the D gene TCRdb calls, TRBD1, cannot be checked with no DNA. CDR1 is MDHEN, CDR2 SYDVKM, per germline. The CDR3 runs to 11 residues.

The rearrangement links TRBV5-1 to TRBJ1-1. The CDR3 has 17 amino acids. The V gene's germline CDR1 is SGHRS and CDR2 YFSETQ. CDR3 amino acids: CASSFSGKSFMNTEAFF. The whole variable domain, filled in from reference TRBV5-1 and TRBJ1-1, reads KAGVTQTPRYLIKTRGQQVTLSCSPISGHRSVSWYQQTPGQGLQFLFEYFSETQRNKGNFPGRFSGRQFSNSRSEMNVSTLELGDSALYLCASSFSGKSFMNTEAFFGQGTRLTVV.

The chain carries TRBV5-1 and TRBJ1-1. Per the germline V gene, CDR1 is SGHRS and CDR2 is YFSETQ. The length of the CDR3 is 15 residues. The CDR3: CASSLAGWRNTEAFF.